Below are 7 T cell receptor beta chains sequenced from a single sample in a study of cytomegalovirus exposure and HLA in healthy donors. This PCR relied on a set of 60 Vbeta primers and 13 Jbeta primers. Produced via immunoSEQ multiplex PCR; TCRdb's table is partial and in-frame only. The sample totals about 91,000 clones. The sequenced sample was PBMCs. The receptors originated from a woman aged 25 to 39 in good health and CMV-seronegative.

The rearrangement joins TRBV6-6 to TRBJ1-2; D possibly corresponds to TRBD1 (6 bases). Germline CDR1 and CDR2: MNHNY and SVGAGI (reference sequence). This CDR3 is built from 14 residues. Trimming cost V 5 bases and J 5 bases, with 15 bases left between them. CDR3 in DNA: TGTGCCAGCAGTAATCTCGACAGGAAATATGGCTACACCTTC. This encodes CASSNLDRKYGYTF.

The chain couples TRBV7-9 to TRBJ1-1; the D gene is possibly TRBD1 (6 bases). CDR1 is SEHNR, CDR2 FQNEAQ, per germline (reference sequence). This CDR3 spans 14 amino acids. Trimming removed 5 bases from V and 0 bases from J, with 10 bases in between. The CDR3 sequence is CASSPGQLNTEAFF. The DNA for the CDR3 is TGTGCCAGCAGCCCCGGACAGCTGAACACTGAAGCTTTCTTT.

The chain joins TRBV6-5 to TRBJ2-2; D unclear. This CDR3 comprises 11 residues. V was pared by 6 bases and J by 7 bases, with 6 bases between. Germline CDR1 reads MNHEY; CDR2 reads SVGAGI. CDR3 nucleotide sequence: TGTGCCAGCAGATTCTACGGGGAGCTGTTTTTT. This sequence encodes CASRFYGELFF.

The J gene is TRBJ2-3, the V gene TRBV29-1; 9 nucleotides agree with TRBD2. This CDR3 has 16 residues. V shed 7 bases and J 0 bases; nucleotides not matched to a gene: 11. From germline, CDR1 is SQVTM and CDR2 ANQGSEA. The CDR3 sequence is CSGKGLAGSSTDTQYF. The CDR3 bases are TGCAGCGGAAAAGGGCTAGCGGGATCTAGCACAGATACGCAGTATTTT.

The V call is TRBV9, the J call TRBJ2-1, with D perhaps TRBD1 (5 bases). The CDR3 has 14 amino acids. CDR1 and CDR2 from the germline V gene are SGDLS and YYNGEE. The V end was cut by 0 bases, the J end by 8 bases, with 12 bases between. The CDR3, as DNA: TGTGCCAGCAGCGTAGAAGATTCAGGGTATGAGCAGTTCTTC. This translates into CASSVEDSGYEQFF.

The chain is built from TRBV4-1 and TRBJ2-7; D perhaps matches TRBD1 (6 bases). This CDR3 comprises 14 residues. CDR1 is MGHRA and CDR2 is YSYEKL in the germline V gene. V lost 3 bases, J lost 2 bases, and 11 bases lay in between. The CDR3 is CASSHQGRAYEQYF. DNA of the CDR3: TGCGCCAGCAGCCACCAGGGGAGAGCCTACGAGCAGTACTTC.

V and J are TRBV9 and TRBJ1-2; 9 bases are shared with TRBD1. The CDR3 runs 13 residues. Losses at the gene ends were 4 bases for V and 8 bases for J; bases not matched to a gene: 6. Germline lookup yields CDR1 SGDLS and CDR2 YYNGEE. Here the CDR3 DNA reads TGTGCCAGCAGCCCAACAGGGGGCTACGGCTACACCTTC. Its translation is CASSPTGGYGYTF.